This T cell receptor beta chain was identified in a study of T cells in localized non-small cell lung cancer. CDR1 and CDR2 (germline): MNHEY, SMNVEV (reference sequence). CDR3 length: 17 amino acids. Deletions cut 3 bases from V and 0 bases from J, with 16 bases between. Only in-frame clones appear in the TCRdb table, and some are missing; sequencing was by immunoSEQ multiplex PCR. Of roughly 38,000 clones detected, about nine tenths appear once; the ten largest clones hold about 2.6%. The sequence was collected from a female donor older than 55 with stage I squamous cell lung carcinoma. This sample comprised peripheral blood, obtained before any cancer treatment. This rearrangement joins TRBV27 to TRBJ2-3; D may be TRBD1 or TRBD2 (6 bases each). CDR3 nucleotides: TGTGCCAGCAGTTTCACGGGGGCGACTGGCAGCACAGATACGCAGTATTTT. Protein: CASSFTGATGSTDTQYF.